One and the same sample provided the 28 T cell receptor beta chains below, sequenced in a study of cytomegalovirus exposure and HLA in healthy donors. Both 60 Vbeta primers and 13 Jbeta primers went into the PCR. TCRdb's table, derived via immunoSEQ multiplex PCR, lists solely in-frame clones and lacks some. The table lists 100,000 to 150,000 clones, roughly 88% of them singletons. Sequencing input: PBMCs. The source is a boy aged 10-17 years in good health and CMV-seronegative.

This chain connects TRBV2 to TRBJ2-2, with 12 bases that match TRBD1. The length of the CDR3 is 15 residues. Germline V gene lookup returns CDR1 SNHLY and CDR2 FYNNEI. V lost 7 bases, J lost 5 bases, and 5 bases stayed unmatched. CDR3 sequence (DNA): TGTGCCAGCATCCGGGACAGGGGGCAAACCGGGGAGCTGTTTTTT. Translating it yields CASIRDRGQTGELFF.

V and J are TRBV5-4 and TRBJ2-3, with a possible D match to TRBD2 (6 bases). The germline V and J ends were trimmed by 4 bases and 0 bases, with 9 bases remaining between them. The CDR3 runs to 14 residues. Germline V lookup: CDR1 SGHNT, CDR2 YYREEE (reference sequence). The CDR3 is CASSTSGSTDTQYF. CDR3 nucleotides: TGTGCCAGCAGCACAAGCGGGAGCACAGATACGCAGTATTTT.

On this clone itself: Distinct nucleotide sequences in the sample also encode this CDR3. The chain carries TRBV5-1 and TRBJ1-1; 7 positions match TRBD1. The CDR3 spans 16 residues. Germline V gives CDR1 SGHRS, CDR2 YFSETQ. V gave up 4 bases and J gave up 0 bases; unmatched junction bases: 9. The CDR3 DNA is TGCGCCAGCAGCCCGACAGGGTTGGGGATGAACACTGAAGCTTTCTTT. Translating gives CASSPTGLGMNTEAFF.

The chain combines TRBV7-2 with TRBJ2-3, with 8 positions matching TRBD2. After removal of 1 base from V and 3 bases from J, the junction contained 6 bases not matched to a gene. Per germline, CDR1 SGHTA and CDR2 FQGNSA. The CDR3 is 16 residues long. CDR3 coding DNA: TGTGCCAGCAGCTTAGTCCTCGGCGGGGGGACAGATACGCAGTATTTT. Its protein product is CASSLVLGGGTDTQYF.

The rearrangement uses TRBV9 and TRBJ1-1; D gene uncertain. Germline CDR1 reads SGDLS; CDR2 reads YYNGEE. This CDR3 spans 13 amino acids. Trimming took 0 bases from V and 8 from J, leaving 11 bases between them. The chain's CDR3 is CASSVVPGGEAFF. CDR3 nucleotide sequence: TGTGCCAGCAGCGTAGTACCAGGTGGCGAAGCTTTCTTT.

V and J are TRBV7-6 and TRBJ1-1, with no clear D. Deletions cut 2 bases from V and 1 base from J, with 5 bases between. The CDR3 contains 13 residues. Germline assignment: CDR1 SGHVS and CDR2 FNYEAQ. CDR3 DNA: TGTGCCAGCAGCTTACAGGAGAACACTGAAGCTTTCTTT. It yields the protein CASSLQENTEAFF. Supplemented by reference TRBV7-6 and TRBJ1-1, the full variable domain reads GAGVSQSPRYKVTKRGQDVALRCDPISGHVSLYWYRQALGQGPEFLTYFNYEAQQDKSGLPNDRFSAERPEGSISTLTIQRTEQRDSAMYRCASSLQENTEAFFGQGTRLTVV.

This sequence joins TRBV7-2 and TRBJ1-4, with D perhaps TRBD1 (5 bases). The germline CDR1 and CDR2 sequences are SGHTA and FQGNSA. V lost 4 bases to trimming and J lost 7 bases, with 16 bases between them. The length of the CDR3 is 15 residues. The CDR3: CASSYGSPGSEKLFF. The CDR3 coding sequence is TGTGCCAGCAGCTACGGATCCCCAGGGTCTGAAAAACTGTTTTTT.

The J gene is TRBJ2-7, the V gene TRBV18; TRBD1 matches at 12 bases. This CDR3 is 14 amino acids long. V was clipped by 4 bases and J by 5 bases; unmatched bases: 3. CDR1 is KGHSH, CDR2 LQKENI, per germline. CDR3 DNA sequence: TGTGCCAGCTCACTGGGACAGGGGGCGCACGAGCAGTACTTC. Translated, it gives CASSLGQGAHEQYF. Variable domain in full (rest from reference TRBV18 and TRBJ2-7): NAGVMQNPRHLVRRRGQEARLRCSPMKGHSHVYWYRQLPEEGLKFMVYLQKENIIDESGMPKERFSAEFPKEGPSILRIQQVVRGDSAAYFCASSLGQGAHEQYFGPGTRLTVT.

V gene TRBV5-1 combines with J gene TRBJ2-1; TRBD2 might be the D (5 bases). Trimming left V 0 bases short and J 2 bases short, with 9 bases between. Looked up from germline, CDR1 is SGHRS and CDR2 is YFSETQ. The CDR3 has 15 residues. CDR3 sequence (DNA): TGCGCCAGCAGCTTGGAAGCGGTACCCTACAATGAGCAGTTCTTC. It encodes CASSLEAVPYNEQFF.

The chain has TRBV19 and TRBJ1-1; the D gene is possibly TRBD1 (6 bases). Between the trimmed V and J ends, which lost 5 bases and 11 bases, there was a span of 12 bases. The CDR3 has 11 residues. Germline V lookup: CDR1 LNHDA, CDR2 SQIVND (reference sequence). CDR3 residues: CASSAGQQAFF. The CDR3 region has the DNA TGTGCCAGTAGTGCCGGACAGCAGGCTTTCTTT.

V gene TRBV7-8 combines with J gene TRBJ2-5; D possibly corresponds to TRBD2 (6 bases). The CDR3 spans 19 residues. V lost 4 bases to trimming and J lost 2 bases, with 26 bases between them. Germline V CDR1 and CDR2: SGHVS, FQNEAQ. The chain's CDR3 is CASSSLTSRGRLKQETQYF. DNA of the CDR3: TGTGCCAGCAGCTCCCTGACTAGTCGGGGAAGGCTTAAGCAAGAGACCCAGTACTTC.

This chain uses TRBV4-1 with TRBJ2-5; possibly TRBD2 for D (6 bases). The CDR3 is made up of 17 amino acids. The germline V gene encodes CDR1 MGHRA and CDR2 YSYEKL. The V and J ends lost 0 bases and 4 bases respectively, with 18 bases between them. The CDR3: CASSQDSVAVGGETQYF. The CDR3 region has the DNA TGCGCCAGCAGCCAAGACTCGGTAGCGGTGGGGGGAGAGACCCAGTACTTC.

The V gene is TRBV11-2, the J gene TRBJ2-1; D is uncertain. V lost 5 bases to trimming and J lost 3 bases, with 5 bases between them. CDR1 and CDR2 from the germline V gene are SGHAT and FQNNGV. CDR3 length equals 12 residues. CDR3 amino acids: CASSDNYNEQFF. The CDR3 coding sequence is TGTGCCAGCAGCGACAACTACAATGAGCAGTTCTTC.

The J gene is TRBJ1-1, the V gene TRBV7-9, with unresolved D. Germline V gives CDR1 SEHNR, CDR2 FQNEAQ (reference sequence). There are 12 residues in the CDR3. Trimming stripped 6 bases from V and 6 bases from J, with 11 bases between. The CDR3 DNA reads TGTGCCAGCAGTCCCGGAGGGCCTGAAGCTTTCTTT. Protein: CASSPGGPEAFF.

V is TRBV4-2 and J is TRBJ2-5; tentatively, D is TRBD1 (6 bases). The CDR3 spans 15 residues. V was shortened by 2 bases and J by 5 bases, with 15 bases between the two germline ends. Per germline, CDR1 LGHNA and CDR2 YNFKEQ. The CDR3 sequence: CASSQPRDKVETQYF. CDR3 nucleotide sequence: TGTGCCAGCAGCCAACCCCGGGACAAGGTCGAGACCCAGTACTTC.

The chain is built from TRBV6-1 and TRBJ2-1, with unresolved D. CDR1 and CDR2 (germline): MNHNS, SASEGT. V was pared by 10 bases and J by 0 bases, with 13 bases between. The CDR3 covers 14 residues. The CDR3 DNA follows: TGTGCCACCCTCTACTCGTTCTCCTACAATGAGCAGTTCTTC. Its protein is CATLYSFSYNEQFF.

The J gene is TRBJ2-7, the V gene TRBV10-2; TRBD1 aligns across 9 bases. The J segment lost 2 bases and the V segment lost 6 bases, leaving 8 bases of the junction unmatched. The germline V gene has CDR1 WSHSY and CDR2 SAAADI. The CDR3 contains 15 residues. CDR3 bases: TGCGCCAGCAGGCAAGGACAGGGGACCGCCTACGAGCAGTACTTC. The encoded protein is CASRQGQGTAYEQYF.

The chain has TRBV4-3 and TRBJ2-4; 8 positions agree with TRBD1. The CDR3 runs 19 residues. From germline, CDR1 is LGHNA and CDR2 YSLEER. The V gene end was trimmed by 4 bases and the J gene end by 1 base; junction bases not matched to a gene: 15. The CDR3 DNA follows: TGCGCCAGCAGCCCTAGTTACGACAGGGGATTTTTCGCCAAAAACATTCAGTACTTC. Its protein is CASSPSYDRGFFAKNIQYF.

V gene TRBV15 combines with J gene TRBJ2-3, with TRBD2 matching over 9 bases. The CDR3 sequence is 14 residues long. V was clipped by 8 bases and J by 1 base; unmatched bases: 4. CDR1 is LNHNV, CDR2 YYDKDF, per germline (reference sequence). The CDR3, as DNA: TGTGCCACCTTAAAGCGGGGGGGCACAGATACGCAGTATTTT. Its translation: CATLKRGGTDTQYF.

This chain links TRBV19 with TRBJ2-3; 7 bases map to TRBD2. The CDR3 length is 16 residues. V dropped 3 bases and J dropped 3; count of bases not matched to a gene: 9. Germline values: CDR1 LNHDA, CDR2 SQIVND (reference sequence). For the CDR3, the DNA is TGTGCCAGTAGTATTCGGGCGGGAGAAAGGACAGATACGCAGTATTTT. As protein: CASSIRAGERTDTQYF. Combining the CDR3 with reference TRBV19 and TRBJ2-3 gives the whole variable domain DGGITQSPKYLFRKEGQNVTLSCEQNLNHDAMYWYRQDPGQGLRLIYYSQIVNDFQKGDIAEGYSVSREKKESFPLTVTSAQKNPTAFYLCASSIRAGERTDTQYFGPGTRLTVL.

This clone has more than one count but fewer than ten. The chain couples TRBV19 to TRBJ2-7; D ambiguous. Between the trimmed V and J ends, which lost 5 bases and 1 base, there was a span of 6 bases. In germline, CDR1 is LNHDA, CDR2 SQIVND (reference sequence). The CDR3 totals 12 residues. CDR3 loop: CASSASSYEQYF. The CDR3 DNA reads as TGTGCCAGTAGTGCGAGTTCCTACGAGCAGTACTTC.

This chain links TRBV4-3 with TRBJ2-7; 9 bases line up with TRBD1. The V and J ends lost 2 bases and 4 bases, in that order; junction bases with no gene match: 6. This CDR3 spans 15 amino acids. The germline V gene has CDR1 LGHNA and CDR2 YSLEER. CDR3 nucleotide sequence: TGCGCCAGCAGCCAAAAATGGGACAGGGTGTACGAGCAGTACTTC. The encoded protein is CASSQKWDRVYEQYF.

The J gene is TRBJ2-1, the V gene TRBV15; 8 nucleotides align to TRBD1. The CDR3 totals 17 residues. CDR1 LNHNV and CDR2 YYDKDF come from the germline V gene (reference sequence). After removal of 2 bases from V and 3 bases from J, the junction contained 9 bases not matched to a gene. CDR3 in DNA: TGTGCCACCAGCAGACAAGCCCCCGGGACAGGCTACAATGAGCAGTTCTTC. Amino acid sequence: CATSRQAPGTGYNEQFF.

The chain recombines TRBV5-1 with TRBJ2-3; a weak D match, TRBD1 (6 bases). Germline CDR1 SGHRS, CDR2 YFSETQ. Deletions cut 7 bases from V and 0 bases from J, with 15 bases between. There are 15 residues in the CDR3. The chain's CDR3 is CASRSRDKSTDTQYF. CDR3 bases: TGCGCCAGCCGGTCCCGGGACAAAAGCACAGATACGCAGTATTTT.

As to this clone: One end of the junction is discordant with germline, which a read error may explain. The chain couples TRBV4-1 to TRBJ1-2; 7 bases match TRBD1. The CDR3 length is 14 residues. Looked up from germline, CDR1 is MGHRA and CDR2 is YSYEKL. The CDR3 region is CASSQEQGNYGYPF. In nucleotides, the CDR3 is TGCGCCAGCAGCCAAGAACAGGGGAACTATGGCTACCCCTTC.

The chain recombines TRBV19 with TRBJ1-5; D is perhaps TRBD1 (6 bases). Germline CDR1 reads LNHDA; CDR2 reads SQIVND (reference sequence). The ends were cut back, 7 bases at V and 5 bases at J, with 21 bases in the middle. CDR3 length: 16 amino acids. The CDR3, as DNA: TGTGCCAGTAAGTTAGGACAGAGAGACTATTATCAGCCCCAGCATTTT. It encodes CASKLGQRDYYQPQHF.

The chain recombines TRBV7-2 with TRBJ2-5, with 13 bases matching TRBD2. There are 15 residues in the CDR3. Germline V CDR1 and CDR2: SGHTA, FQGNSA. Germline trimming cut 4 bases from V and 5 bases from J; bases unmatched to any gene: 4. CDR3 loop: CASSSTSGRLETQYF. DNA for the CDR3: TGTGCCAGCAGCTCGACTAGCGGGAGGTTGGAGACCCAGTACTTC.

The chain carries TRBV6-4 and TRBJ1-1, with D maybe TRBD1 (5 bases). This CDR3 region has 14 residues. Trimming shortened V by 2 bases and J by 5 bases, and 12 bases separated the two germline ends. The germline V gene has CDR1 MRHNA and CDR2 SNTAGT. CDR3: CASSDRAGSTEAFF. CDR3 bases: TGTGCCAGCAGTGACAGGGCAGGGTCTACTGAAGCTTTCTTT.